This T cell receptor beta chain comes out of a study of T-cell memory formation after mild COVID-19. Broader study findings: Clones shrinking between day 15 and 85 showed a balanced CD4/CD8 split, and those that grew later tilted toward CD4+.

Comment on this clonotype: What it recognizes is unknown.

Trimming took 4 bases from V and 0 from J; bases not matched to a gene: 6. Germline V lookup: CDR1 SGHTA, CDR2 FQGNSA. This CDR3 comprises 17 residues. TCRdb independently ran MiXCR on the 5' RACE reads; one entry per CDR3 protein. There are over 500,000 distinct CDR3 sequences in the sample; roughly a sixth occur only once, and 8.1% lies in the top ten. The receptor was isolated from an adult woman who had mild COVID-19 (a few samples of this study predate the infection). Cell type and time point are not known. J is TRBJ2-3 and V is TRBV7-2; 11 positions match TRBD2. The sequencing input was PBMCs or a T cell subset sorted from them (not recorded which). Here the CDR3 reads CASSSPRTSGSTDTQYF. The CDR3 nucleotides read TGTGCCAGCAGCTCTCCTCGGACTAGCGGGAGCACAGATACGCAGTATTTT. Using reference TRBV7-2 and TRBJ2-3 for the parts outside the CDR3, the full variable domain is GAGVSQSPSNKVTEKGKDVELRCDPISGHTALYWYRQSLGQGLEFLIYFQGNSAPDKSGLPSDRFSAERTGGSVSTLTIQRTQQEDSAVYLCASSSPRTSGSTDTQYFGPGTRLTVL.